The rows below give T cell receptor beta chains drawn from one sample of a study of molecular identifiers for immune sequencing clone quantification. TCRdb analysed the PCR reads with MiXCR anew, one entry per CDR3 protein. The table shows around 460,000 distinct CDR3 sequences, with 25% occurring only once. The sequenced material came from naive CD8+ T cells from blood, with Jurkat cell RNA spiked in. These receptor sequences come from a human donor in good health. Some libraries in this study had Jurkat cell RNA spiked in. CDR3s include the opening cysteine and the closing phenylalanine or tryptophan. The D gene is left open where the match is weak. Size values are once, few and many counts, or a class for expanded clones, and some rows have none.

v_call	d_call	j_call	clone_size	cdr3_aa	cdr3_nt
TRBV6-2/TRBV6-3	TRBD2	TRBJ2-5	few	CASSPSRGAETQYF	TGTGCCAGCAGTCCATCGCGGGGGGCCGAGACCCAGTACTTC
TRBV7-9	-	TRBJ2-7	few	CASSLVYLGEQYF	TGTGCCAGCAGCTTAGTCTATTTGGGCGAGCAGTACTTC
TRBV27	-	TRBJ2-6	few	CASRPTVLGANVLTF	TGTGCCAGCAGGCCGACGGTTTTAGGGGCCAACGTCCTGACTTTC
TRBV5-6	-	TRBJ1-5	few	CASSSTQGYNQPQHF	TGTGCCAGCAGCTCGACCCAGGGTTACAATCAGCCCCAGCATTTT
TRBV5-1	-	TRBJ1-2	-	CASSPRADNYGYTF	TGCGCCAGCAGCCCTCGGGCAGATAACTATGGCTACACCTTC
TRBV4-3	TRBD2	TRBJ2-1	-	CASSQDRLAAGGQDEQFF	TGCGCCAGCAGCCAAGATCGTCTAGCGGCGGGAGGCCAGGATGAGCAGTTCTTC
TRBV7-9	-	TRBJ2-7	-	CASSLAYRTFEQYF	TGTGCCAGCAGCTTAGCGTACAGGACTTTCGAGCAGTACTTC
TRBV7-9	-	TRBJ2-5	-	CASSPRLQETQYF	TGTGCCAGCAGCCCTAGACTGCAAGAGACCCAGTACTTC
TRBV19	TRBD1	TRBJ1-2	-	CASSTGNRGRGDGYTF	TGTGCCAGTAGTACTGGGAACAGGGGGCGCGGAGATGGCTACACCTTC
TRBV28	-	TRBJ1-1	-	CASSSQGIGAFF	TGTGCCAGCAGTTCTCAGGGTATTGGAGCTTTCTTT
TRBV7-9	TRBD1	TRBJ2-7	-	CASSWRDRGEGEQYF	TGTGCCAGCAGCTGGAGGGACAGGGGCGAAGGGGAGCAGTACTTC
TRBV25-1	-	TRBJ2-7	many	CASSDPGKQYF	TGTGCCAGCAGTGACCCCGGCAAGCAGTACTTC
TRBV6-5	-	TRBJ1-2	few	CASSYSTRRGRDYGYTF	TGTGCCAGCAGTTACTCGACCCGGCGGGGTCGGGACTATGGCTACACCTTC
TRBV3-1	-	TRBJ2-3	few	CASSPTGSEYTDTQYF	TGTGCCAGCAGCCCCACCGGGTCCGAATACACAGATACGCAGTATTTT
TRBV14	-	TRBJ1-3	many	CASSQVGGDTSGNTIYF	TGTGCCAGCAGCCAAGTTGGGGGCGATACATCTGGAAACACCATATATTTT
TRBV4-1	TRBD1	TRBJ1-4	-	CASSQRRMGTGNDEKLFF	TGCGCCAGCAGCCAACGAAGAATGGGGACAGGGAATGATGAAAAACTGTTTTTT